The 16 T cell receptor beta chains below all came from one sample that was sequenced in a study of blood T cell repertoires in COVID-19. Using immunoSEQ multiplex PCR, the repertoire was profiled, and TCRdb retains in-frame clones only, with some absent. This table has approximately 140,000 clones, more than 80% appearing once. Sequences were obtained from peripheral blood. The receptors stem from a human donor in a cohort sampled during active COVID-19.

This clone was observed a handful of times. The V and J genes are TRBV3-1 (or the pseudogene TRBV3-2) and TRBJ1-2; 7 bases match TRBD1. Germline assignment: CDR1 LGHDT and CDR2 YNNKEL (reference sequence). The trim removed 6 bases at V and 11 bases at J, leaving 12 bases unmatched. This CDR3 has 13 residues. CDR3 nucleotide sequence: TGTGCCAGCAGACAGACGGGACAGAATAAGTACACCTTC. It specifies CASRQTGQNKYTF.

V is TRBV5-6 and J is TRBJ1-4; tentative D call: TRBD1 (5 bases). Germline assignment: CDR1 SGHDT and CDR2 YYEEEE. This CDR3 comprises 16 residues. Trimming pared 3 bases from V and 7 bases from J, leaving 19 bases between. The CDR3 protein is CASSSLSDTGREKLFF. In nucleotides, the CDR3 is TGTGCCAGCAGCTCCCTAAGCGATACAGGACGTGAAAAACTGTTTTTT.

The chain links TRBV28 to TRBJ1-2, with 11 bases that match TRBD1. The CDR3 has 14 amino acids. V lost 7 bases, J lost 5 bases, and 6 bases stayed unmatched. CDR1 and CDR2 (germline): MDHEN, SYDVKM. CDR3 sequence (DNA): TGTGCCAGCATTGGACAGGGGGCATGGTATGGCTACACCTTC. Protein: CASIGQGAWYGYTF.

The table lists this clone with a count of one. This CDR3 is CASSPQRDSLYGYTF. Here the CDR3 DNA reads TGTGCCAGCTCACCCCAGAGGGACAGCCTCTATGGCTACACCTTC. J is TRBJ1-2 and V is TRBV18, with 7 bases fitting TRBD1. This CDR3 spans 15 amino acids. The V gene's germline CDR1 is KGHSH and CDR2 LQKENI. The trim removed 3 bases at V and 4 bases at J, leaving 8 bases unmatched.

The CDR3 here is CASSRGQVGDTQYF. The DNA of the CDR3 is TGTGCCAGCAGCCGCGGACAGGTTGGGGATACGCAGTATTTT. The genes are TRBV11-3 and TRBJ2-3; TRBD1 agrees at 7 bases. Germline V gene lookup returns CDR1 SGHNT and CDR2 YENEEA. The ends lost 5 bases at V and 6 bases at J; junction bases unmatched: 8. The length of the CDR3 is 14 residues.

This clone has a handful of counts. The chain carries TRBV19 and TRBJ1-2, with 9 positions matching TRBD1. Germline CDR1 LNHDA, CDR2 SQIVND (reference sequence). CDR3 size: 14 residues. V dropped 4 bases and J dropped 7; count of bases not matched to a gene: 7. In DNA, the CDR3 is TGTGCCAGTAGTACTACACAGGGGGCGCTTGGCTACACCTTC. Translation: CASSTTQGALGYTF.

The V gene is TRBV7-8, the J gene TRBJ1-5, with 8 nucleotides matching TRBD1. Trimming removed 0 bases from V and 0 bases from J; junction bases left unmatched: 10. Per germline, CDR1 SGHVS and CDR2 FQNEAQ. The CDR3 contains 19 residues. The chain's CDR3 is CASSLAEGQDLYSNQPQHF. CDR3 sequence (DNA): TGTGCCAGCAGCTTAGCCGAGGGACAGGATCTATATAGCAATCAGCCCCAGCATTTT.

The gene calls are TRBV3-1 (or the pseudogene TRBV3-2) and TRBJ1-5; TRBD1 matches at 8 bases. V shed 0 bases, J shed 3 bases, and the junction held 7 bases outside the gene matches. The CDR3 loop spans 17 amino acids. Germline CDR1 LGHDT, CDR2 YNNKEL (reference sequence). The CDR3 DNA reads as TGTGCCAGCAGCCAAGATTCTACAGGGGGATCCAATCAGCCCCAGCATTTT. Translation gives CASSQDSTGGSNQPQHF.

V usage is TRBV3-1 (or the pseudogene TRBV3-2) and J usage is TRBJ2-1; 9 positions match TRBD2. The CDR3 is 15 residues long. The germline CDR1 and CDR2 sequences are LGHDT and YNNKEL (reference sequence). Germline trimming cut 4 bases from V and 4 bases from J; bases unmatched to any gene: 5. The CDR3 bases are TGTGCCAGCAGCCGGACTAGCGAGCCGTACAATGAGCAGTTCTTC. The encoded protein is CASSRTSEPYNEQFF.

The chain has TRBV4-3 and TRBJ2-1; TRBD2 might be the D (6 bases). The germline gives CDR1 LGHNA, CDR2 YSLEER. V lost 4 bases and J lost 7, with 20 bases in between. The CDR3 extends over 16 amino acids. DNA for the CDR3: TGCGCCAGCAGCCGGGAGGTTGGGGTGGCGTCAAATGAGCAGTTCTTC. Translation gives CASSREVGVASNEQFF.

Note on this clone: This same CDR3 is encoded by further DNA sequences in the sample. The CDR3: CASSLGAGGTDTQYF. Here the CDR3 DNA reads TGCGCCAGCAGCTTGGGGGCAGGGGGCACAGATACGCAGTATTTT. V is TRBV5-1 and J is TRBJ2-3; perhaps TRBD1 as D (6 bases). The V end lost 0 bases, the J end lost 1 base, and 9 bases lay between the germline ends. CDR3 length equals 15 residues. The germline V gene has CDR1 SGHRS and CDR2 YFSETQ. Based on the CDR3 plus reference TRBV5-1 and TRBJ2-3, the full variable domain is KAGVTQTPRYLIKTRGQQVTLSCSPISGHRSVSWYQQTPGQGLQFLFEYFSETQRNKGNFPGRFSGRQFSNSRSEMNVSTLELGDSALYLCASSLGAGGTDTQYFGPGTRLTVL.

This chain joins TRBV2 and TRBJ1-1; D ambiguous. V lost 6 bases to trimming and J lost 1 base, with 9 bases between them. The germline gives CDR1 SNHLY, CDR2 FYNNEI. The CDR3 has 13 amino acids. The CDR3, as DNA: TGTGCCAGCAGCCCCCGGTGGAACACTGAAGCTTTCTTT. Protein sequence: CASSPRWNTEAFF.

This chain joins TRBV21-1 and TRBJ1-5. TRBV21-1 is a known pseudogene. This CDR3 is 14 amino acids long. The CDR3 protein is CASSKIPGNQPQHF. CDR3 bases: TGTGCCAGCAGCAAGATTCCGGGGAATCAGCCCCAGCATTTT.

The rearrangement uses TRBV5-1 and TRBJ2-2; 7 bases match TRBD2. The CDR3 is 14 residues long. J was trimmed by 6 bases and V by 1 base; bases with no gene match: 3. The germline gives CDR1 SGHRS, CDR2 YFSETQ. CDR3 coding DNA: TGCGCCAGCAGCTTGACGACTAGCCCCGGGGAGCTGTTTTTT. It encodes CASSLTTSPGELFF.

The chain has TRBV6-1 and TRBJ2-3, with D possibly matching TRBD2 (5 bases). The germline CDR1 and CDR2 sequences are MNHNS and SASEGT. Trimming cost V 0 bases and J 2 bases, with 12 bases left between them. The CDR3 is 16 residues long. The CDR3 region is CASSEAGGGLTDTQYF. CDR3 in DNA: TGTGCCAGCAGTGAAGCAGGCGGCGGACTCACAGATACGCAGTATTTT.

This clone was counted only a few times. The chain has TRBV7-2 and TRBJ2-1; 10 nucleotides align to TRBD2. V lost 5 bases and J lost 0; bases outside the gene matches: 4. Germline loops: CDR1 SGHTA, CDR2 FQGNSA. The length of the CDR3 is 16 residues. The CDR3 region has the DNA TGTGCCAGCAGCCTACGACTAGCGGGCTCCTACAATGAGCAGTTCTTC. Residues: CASSLRLAGSYNEQFF.